The T cell receptor beta chain under discussion was sequenced for a study of shared clonotypes between healthy human individuals. Study information: The study enrolled two women and a few men aged 18 to 49. Study-wide results and caveats: Genetic and exposure-history diversity was limited by the few donors.

What was sequenced on ten immunoSEQ deep assay plates was unsorted PBMC DNA. As originally analysed: ImmunoSEQ yielded junction-only sequences lacking quality scores, so filtering differed. The method was immunoSEQ multiplex PCR; TCRdb's version includes in-frame clones alone and lacks a portion of them. That table is the source of V, J and clone size, and D and trimming were worked out from the DNA. This sample has about 500,000 clones, with 70% to 80% found just once. At least ten counts were recorded for this clone. The antigen is undetermined. Germline V gives CDR1 MNHNS, CDR2 SASEGT. Deletions cut 3 bases from V and 5 bases from J, with 10 bases between. The CDR3 sequence is 14 residues long.

What was sequenced was PBMCs. The rearrangement links TRBV6-1 to TRBJ2-2, with D tentatively TRBD2 (6 bases). The sequence was collected from a woman aged 40 to 50 in good health. Some clones in this sample may be carry-over from other donors' samples. Written as DNA, the CDR3 is TGTGCCAGCAGTGAGGAGGGTCAGACCGGGGAGCTGTTTTTT. Its translation is CASSEEGQTGELFF.